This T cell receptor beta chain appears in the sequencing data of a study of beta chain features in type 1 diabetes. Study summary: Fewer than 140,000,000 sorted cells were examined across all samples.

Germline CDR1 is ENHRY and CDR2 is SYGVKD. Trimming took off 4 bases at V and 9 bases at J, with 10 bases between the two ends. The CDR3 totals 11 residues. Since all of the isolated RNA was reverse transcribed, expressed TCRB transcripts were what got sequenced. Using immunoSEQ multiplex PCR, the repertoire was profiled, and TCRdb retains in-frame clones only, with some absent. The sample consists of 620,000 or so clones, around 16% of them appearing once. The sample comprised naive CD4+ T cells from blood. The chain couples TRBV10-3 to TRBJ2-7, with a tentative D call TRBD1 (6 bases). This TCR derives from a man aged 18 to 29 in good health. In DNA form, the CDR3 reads TGTGCCATCAGTGTCTCAGGGGTGCAGTACTTC. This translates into CAISVSGVQYF.